This is a list of T cell receptor beta chains from one sample in a study of blood T cell repertoires in COVID-19. Measured with immunoSEQ multiplex PCR; TCRdb has only the in-frame clones, and not every one. The sample has roughly 200,000 clones; around 90% are singletons. What was sequenced was peripheral blood. The receptors stem from a woman between 18 and 30 years old who had recovered from COVID-19. Each CDR3 is given with its conserved first and last residue. A D gene is named only where the DNA matches it firmly. For some rows the clone size is stated as once, few or many, or as a class when expanded; others skip it.

j_gene | d_gene | v_gene | abundance | CDR3nt | CDR3aa
TRBJ2-7 | TRBD1 | TRBV12-5 | - | TGTGCTAGTGGTTCAGGACAGGCCTACGAGCAGTACTTC | CASGSGQAYEQYF
TRBJ1-6 | - | TRBV12-3/TRBV12-4 | - | TGTGCCAGCAGTCTTAGCACGAATTCACCCCTCCACTTT | CASSLSTNSPLHF
TRBJ1-1 | TRBD1 | TRBV7-2 | - | TGTGCCAGCAGCATCGGACAGGCGGCGTTGAACACTGAAGCTTTCTTT | CASSIGQAALNTEAFF
TRBJ1-2 | TRBD1 | TRBV10-3 | - | TGTGCCATCAGTGAACGGGAAGGGGGCGCGGGCTACACCTTC | CAISEREGGAGYTF
TRBJ2-4 | - | TRBV12-3/TRBV12-4 | - | TGTGCCAGCAGTTTCGGGGGGCTAAACATTCAGTACTTC | CASSFGGLNIQYF
TRBJ2-1 | - | TRBV19 | - | TGTGCCAGTAGTAGCCTCTGGGGGGGCCAGTTCTTC | CASSSLWGGQFF
TRBJ2-7 | - | TRBV9 | - | TGTGCCAGCAGCGTCGACCCGGACAGCTCCTACGAGCAGTACTTC | CASSVDPDSSYEQYF
TRBJ2-7 | TRBD2 | TRBV10-3 | - | TGTGCCATCAGTGAGAGCGGGAGTGTATACGAGCAGTACTTC | CAISESGSVYEQYF
TRBJ2-6 | - | TRBV5-1 | once | TGCGCCAGCAGCTTGGGTGACAGGACCCATAGGGATTTCTCTGGGGCCAACGTCCTGACTTTC | CASSLGDRTHRDFSGANVLTF
TRBJ2-1 | TRBD1 | TRBV5-8 | - | TGTGCCAGCAGCGATTATAAGGGACAGGGCTACAATGAGCAGTTCTTC | CASSDYKGQGYNEQFF
TRBJ2-1 | - | TRBV4-1 | few | TGCGCCAGCAGCCAAGCTGCGGGAAGAGAGCAGTTCTTC | CASSQAAGREQFF
TRBJ2-7 | - | TRBV2 | - | TGTGCCAGCAGTGAGAGTAGCGAGCAGTACTTC | CASSESSEQYF
TRBJ1-1 | - | TRBV19 | - | TGTGCCAGTAGTAGACGACAGTACACGAACACTGAAGCTTTCTTT | CASSRRQYTNTEAFF
TRBJ2-5 | TRBD2 | TRBV13 | - | TGTGCCAGCAGCTTAGGGGTTAGCGGGATTCAAGAGACCCAGTACTTC | CASSLGVSGIQETQYF
TRBJ1-1 | TRBD1 | TRBV29-1 | few | TGCAGCTACCAGAGGGGGCAGAACACTGAAGCTTTCTTT | CSYQRGQNTEAFF
TRBJ2-1 | TRBD2 | TRBV4-2 | - | TGTGCCAGCAGCCAAGATCGGACTAGCGGGAGCGGTGAGCAGTTCTTC | CASSQDRTSGSGEQFF
TRBJ2-3 | - | TRBV29-1 | - | TGCAGCGTAAATATAGCGTATTCTCGCACAGATACGCAGTATTTT | CSVNIAYSRTDTQYF
TRBJ2-1 | TRBD1 | TRBV27 | - | TGTGCCAGCAGTTTATTCGGACAGGGCCACGACACCAATGAGCAGTTCTTC | CASSLFGQGHDTNEQFF